The 26 T cell receptor beta chains presented below share a single source sample, sequenced in a study of blood T cell repertoires in COVID-19. Profiling relied on immunoSEQ multiplex PCR, and the TCRdb table lists in-frame clones only, not all of them. This table holds about 350,000 clones, approximately 87% found once. Input material: PBMCs or T cells enriched from blood (not recorded which). These receptors all stem from a woman younger than 45 who had recovered from COVID-19.

The DNA of the CDR3 is TGTGCCAGCAGCTTCGGGGGAAAGGGCTACGAGCAGTACTTC. The encoded protein is CASSFGGKGYEQYF. The chain couples TRBV5-4 to TRBJ2-7, with D possibly being TRBD2 (6 bases). The CDR3 extends over 14 amino acids. The V end was cut by 2 bases, the J end by 3 bases, with 12 bases between. From germline, CDR1 is SGHNT and CDR2 YYREEE (reference sequence).

This chain connects TRBV6-5 to TRBJ2-3; tentatively, D is TRBD2 (5 bases). This CDR3 has 14 residues. V was cut by 6 bases and J by 6 bases, with 16 bases left in between. CDR1 MNHEY and CDR2 SVGAGI come from the germline V gene. The CDR3 nucleotides are TGTGCCAGCAGGGCCGGACTGTCATGGGATACGCAGTATTTT. Protein sequence: CASRAGLSWDTQYF.

This clone was observed a handful of times. The rearrangement uses TRBV5-1 and TRBJ1-2; 11 nucleotides align to TRBD1. The ends lost 4 bases at V and 7 bases at J; junction bases unmatched: 12. Germline V gene sequence: CDR1 SGHRS, CDR2 YFSETQ. The length of the CDR3 is 16 residues. The CDR3 here is CASSRGQGARVAGYTF. For the CDR3, the DNA is TGCGCCAGCAGCAGAGGACAGGGGGCGCGGGTGGCTGGCTACACCTTC.

A note on this clone: The sample contains more than one DNA sequence encoding this CDR3. The gene calls are TRBV7-9 and TRBJ1-4; D is possibly TRBD1 (6 bases). The CDR3 spans 14 residues. V lost 4 bases, J lost 5 bases, and 11 bases lay in between. Germline V gene lookup returns CDR1 SEHNR and CDR2 FQNEAQ (reference sequence). DNA for the CDR3: TGTGCCAGCAGCTCAGGGGTCACAAATGAAAAACTGTTTTTT. Protein product: CASSSGVTNEKLFF.

This clone was picked up one time. The chain recombines TRBV2 with TRBJ1-2; D gene uncertain. In germline, CDR1 is SNHLY, CDR2 FYNNEI. Trimming took 2 bases from V and 4 from J, leaving 5 bases between them. This CDR3 contains 12 residues. This CDR3 is CASSENGYGYTF. The CDR3 nucleotides are TGTGCCAGCAGTGAAAACGGCTATGGCTACACCTTC.

The gene calls are TRBV7-9 and TRBJ1-5; a weak D match, TRBD1 (5 bases). The V end lost 1 base, the J end lost 0 bases, and 16 bases lay between the germline ends. Germline values: CDR1 SEHNR, CDR2 FQNEAQ (reference sequence). The CDR3 consists of 18 residues. The CDR3 sequence is CASSLELTGINSNQPQHF. The CDR3 DNA reads as TGTGCCAGCAGCTTAGAACTAACAGGTATCAATAGCAATCAGCCCCAGCATTTT.

Points on this clone: This sample also contains other DNA sequences that code for the same CDR3. This chain joins TRBV18 and TRBJ1-3, with 7 bases identical to TRBD1. With 3 bases clipped from V and 1 base from J, the junction kept 6 bases outside the gene matches. The CDR3 contains 16 residues. Germline V gene sequence: CDR1 KGHSH, CDR2 LQKENI. The CDR3 loop is CASSPSGTASGNTIYF. DNA for the CDR3: TGTGCCAGCTCACCTTCCGGGACAGCATCTGGAAACACCATATATTTT.

DNA for the CDR3: TGTGCCAGCAGCTTAGACTCGGAGAACATTCAGTACTTC. It encodes CASSLDSENIQYF. J is TRBJ2-4 and V is TRBV11-2; D is unresolved. CDR3 length equals 13 residues. CDR1 and CDR2 from the germline V gene are SGHAT and FQNNGV. V was clipped by 0 bases and J by 7 bases, with 7 bases between them.

Of note for this clone: The same CDR3 arises from other DNA sequences in this sample as well. V and J are TRBV5-1 and TRBJ2-7; weak D call: TRBD2 (6 bases). CDR3 length: 14 residues. The V gene lost 0 bases and the J gene lost 1 base, with 8 bases spanning the gap. The germline V gene encodes CDR1 SGHRS and CDR2 YFSETQ. In DNA, the CDR3 is TGCGCCAGCAGCTTGGTCGGGGGTTCCTACGAGCAGTACTTC. Translated, it gives CASSLVGGSYEQYF.

CDR3 loop: CASSQRMTLNTGELFF. The CDR3 DNA reads as TGTGCCAGCAGCCAACGGATGACTCTAAACACCGGGGAGCTGTTTTTT. This rearrangement joins TRBV14 to TRBJ2-2; D remains ambiguous. Germline loops: CDR1 SGHDN, CDR2 FVKESK. The CDR3 contains 16 residues. Trimming left V 2 bases short and J 2 bases short, with 12 bases between.

The table lists this clone with a count of one. The chain carries TRBV20-1 and TRBJ2-1, with 9 bases aligning to TRBD2. The germline CDR1 and CDR2 sequences are DFQATT and SNEGSKA (reference sequence). The CDR3 extends over 15 amino acids. V gave up 3 bases and J gave up 3 bases; unmatched junction bases: 6. The CDR3, as DNA: TGCAGTGCTAGTCCCCAGCGGGGGGACTACAATGAGCAGTTCTTC. Its protein product is CSASPQRGDYNEQFF.

The V call is TRBV6-2 or TRBV6-3, the J call TRBJ2-1, with a tentative D call TRBD2 (6 bases). CDR1 and CDR2 from the germline V gene are MNHEY and SVGEGT. This CDR3 contains 14 residues. Trimming took off 6 bases at V and 9 bases at J, with 18 bases between the two ends. This chain's CDR3 is CASSLDTGVSEQFF. Written as DNA, the CDR3 is TGTGCCAGCAGCCTTGATACGGGGGTGAGTGAGCAGTTCTTC.

The J gene is TRBJ2-1, the V gene TRBV9; TRBD2 aligns across 8 bases. With 0 bases clipped from V and 1 base from J, the junction kept 3 bases outside the gene matches. CDR1 is SGDLS and CDR2 is YYNGEE in the germline V gene. This CDR3 contains 16 residues. Written as DNA, the CDR3 is TGTGCCAGCAGCGTAGGCGGGGGGTATTCCTACAATGAGCAGTTCTTC. It encodes CASSVGGGYSYNEQFF.

The table lists this clone with a few counts. The rearrangement joins TRBV7-9 to TRBJ1-1, with D uncertain. The CDR3 runs to 16 residues. Germline CDR1 and CDR2: SEHNR and FQNEAQ (reference sequence). Trimming stripped 1 base from V and 10 bases from J, with 22 bases between. The CDR3: CASSLEEGVYVSGAFF. The CDR3 nucleotides read TGTGCCAGCAGCTTAGAAGAGGGCGTATATGTCTCTGGAGCTTTCTTT.

Of note for this clone: The sample has other DNA sequences that encode this CDR3 too. The chain couples TRBV18 to TRBJ1-6; D remains ambiguous. The CDR3 consists of 13 residues. V was cut by 2 bases and J by 10 bases, with 9 bases left in between. Per the germline V gene, CDR1 is KGHSH and CDR2 is LQKENI. The CDR3 sequence is CASSPEVESPLHF. DNA for the CDR3: TGTGCCAGCTCACCAGAGGTAGAATCACCCCTCCACTTT.

This clone was seen a handful of times. This sequence joins TRBV6-1 and TRBJ1-6, with D unresolved. CDR3 length: 15 residues. V shed 1 base and J shed 10 bases, with 14 bases lying between them. Germline V CDR1 and CDR2: MNHNS, SASEGT. The CDR3 bases are TGTGCCAGCAGTGAAGAGACCCCACTTAGCTCACCCCTCCACTTT. Protein product: CASSEETPLSSPLHF.

The CDR3 bases are TGTGCCAGCAGTCCACAGGGGGTGAACACTGAAGCTTTCTTT. Protein: CASSPQGVNTEAFF. The rearrangement joins TRBV28 to TRBJ1-1; 8 nucleotides match TRBD1. The CDR3 length is 14 residues. Trimming cost V 5 bases and J 0 bases; bases outside gene matches: 2. Germline V gives CDR1 MDHEN, CDR2 SYDVKM.

The gene calls are TRBV12-3 or TRBV12-4 and TRBJ1-1; the match to TRBD1 covers 7 bases. Trimming took 5 bases from V and 3 from J; bases not matched to a gene: 3. The CDR3 sequence is 13 residues long. Here the CDR3 reads CASSTTGDTEAFF. For the CDR3, the DNA is TGTGCCAGCAGTACAACAGGGGACACTGAAGCTTTCTTT.

The V call is TRBV6-1, the J call TRBJ1-1; D remains unclear. The CDR3 has 14 amino acids. V was trimmed by 2 bases and J by 1 base, leaving 8 bases between them. Germline assignment: CDR1 MNHNS and CDR2 SASEGT. The CDR3 sequence: CASSETRKNTEAFF. In DNA, the CDR3 is TGTGCCAGCAGTGAAACTAGGAAGAACACTGAAGCTTTCTTT.

The chain recombines TRBV7-9 with TRBJ2-6; 10 bases fit TRBD1. CDR3 length: 19 residues. V shed 2 bases, J shed 0 bases, and the junction held 7 bases outside the gene matches. Looked up from germline, CDR1 is SEHNR and CDR2 is FQNEAQ (reference sequence). CDR3 residues: CASSLRPGQGSSGANVLTF. The CDR3 nucleotides read TGTGCCAGCAGCTTAAGACCGGGACAGGGGTCCTCTGGGGCCAACGTCCTGACTTTC.

The gene calls are TRBV2 and TRBJ1-3; D gene unclear. Per the germline V gene, CDR1 is SNHLY and CDR2 is FYNNEI. V lost 6 bases and J 9 bases, leaving 9 bases between the germline ends. The length of the CDR3 is 11 residues. CDR3 sequence reads: CASSYSRTIYF. The CDR3 DNA sequence: TGTGCCAGCAGCTACTCTCGCACCATATATTTT.

Turning to this clone: The same CDR3 arises from other DNA sequences in this sample as well. The chain recombines TRBV3-1 (or the pseudogene TRBV3-2) with TRBJ2-3; TRBD2 agrees at 7 bases. The V segment lost 2 bases and the J segment 3 bases; nucleotides outside the gene matches: 2. Germline CDR1 is LGHDT and CDR2 is YNNKEL (reference sequence). The CDR3 is made up of 14 amino acids. The chain's CDR3 is CASSQTGGTDTQYF. CDR3 bases: TGTGCCAGCAGCCAAACGGGGGGAACAGATACGCAGTATTTT.

This clone was observed once. J is TRBJ2-1 and V is TRBV19; 9 nucleotides line up with TRBD1. There are 15 residues in the CDR3. With V trimmed by 5 bases and J by 8 bases, 10 bases remained unmatched. Germline V CDR1 and CDR2: LNHDA, SQIVND (reference sequence). CDR3 in amino acids: CASSPRDRDSDEQFF. The CDR3 region has the DNA TGTGCCAGTAGTCCCCGGGACAGGGATTCCGATGAGCAGTTCTTC. Full variable domain (remainder filled in from reference TRBV19 and TRBJ2-1): DGGITQSPKYLFRKEGQNVTLSCEQNLNHDAMYWYRQDPGQGLRLIYYSQIVNDFQKGDIAEGYSVSREKKESFPLTVTSAQKNPTAFYLCASSPRDRDSDEQFFGPGTRLTVL.

V gene TRBV7-3 combines with J gene TRBJ2-5; D is ambiguous. This CDR3 is 13 amino acids long. The V end lost 2 bases, the J end lost 3 bases, and 7 bases lay between the germline ends. CDR1 and CDR2 (germline): SGHTA, FQGTGA. This chain's CDR3 is CASSLGLKETQYF. CDR3 nucleotide sequence: TGTGCCAGCAGCTTAGGTCTAAAAGAGACCCAGTACTTC.

The rearrangement uses TRBV3-1 (or the pseudogene TRBV3-2) and TRBJ2-1; 8 bases are shared with TRBD1. After removal of 4 bases from V and 8 bases from J, the junction contained 10 bases not matched to a gene. The CDR3 runs to 15 residues. Germline assignment: CDR1 LGHDT and CDR2 YNNKEL (reference sequence). Here the CDR3 DNA reads TGTGCCAGCAGCCGCAGACAGGGGTTGCGCGATGAGCAGTTCTTC. It encodes CASSRRQGLRDEQFF.

The chain joins TRBV5-1 to TRBJ2-2; 10 bases align to TRBD2. The V gene end was trimmed by 5 bases and the J gene end by 8 bases; junction bases not matched to a gene: 15. In germline, CDR1 is SGHRS, CDR2 YFSETQ. The CDR3 sequence is 17 residues long. In DNA form, the CDR3 reads TGCGCCAGCAGTTCCCCTTGGGCTAGCGGGGGCCCAGGGGAGCTGTTTTTT. Protein: CASSSPWASGGPGELFF.